The TCR beta chain described here comes from a study of OX40 agonist ivuxolimab in advanced cancers. Study in general: Ivuxolimab, an agonist antibody against OX40 (CD134), was given to patients. The dose-escalation cohort had hepatocellular carcinoma, melanoma, renal cell or head and neck cancer.

Looked up from germline, CDR1 is SGHVS and CDR2 is FNYEAQ. After removal of 5 bases from V and 2 bases from J, the junction contained 6 bases not matched to a gene. The CDR3 length is 15 residues. Repertoires were generated with immunoSEQ multiplex PCR, while TCRdb's copy carries only in-frame clones and drops some. This table holds 90,000 to 120,000 clones, more than 85% found once. The rearrangement joins TRBV7-6 to TRBJ2-1, with 7 bases matching TRBD1. The specimen comprised CD4+ or CD8+ T cells sorted from blood, sampled in a trial of the OX40 agonist ivuxolimab. The receptor was isolated from an adult with an advanced solid tumor such as melanoma, head and neck, liver or kidney cancer. The CDR3 coding sequence is TGTGCCAGCAGCCTTGACAGGGTCCCCTACAATGAGCAGTTCTTC. This encodes CASSLDRVPYNEQFF.